A selection of T cell receptor beta chains follows, all from one sample in a study of neurological immune-mediated disorders. TCRdb fed the 5' RACE reads into MiXCR, producing one record per CDR3 protein. The sample includes 27,000 or so distinct CDR3 sequences, 20% to 25% of them seen just once. The sequenced sample was PBMCs. The source is a woman aged 60-75 years in good health. CDR3s include the opening cysteine and the closing phenylalanine or tryptophan. Each record gives: clone size, D gene, J gene, V gene, CDR3 protein, CDR3 DNA. The D gene is left open where the match is weak. Size is stated for part of the rows, as once, few or many counts, or as a class when the clone is expanded.

many . TRBJ2-1 TRBV20-1 CSAPYQLSYNEQFF TGCAGTGCTCCTTACCAGCTCTCCTACAATGAGCAGTTCTTC
many . TRBJ1-4 TRBV10-3 CAISEGEKLFF TGTGCCATCAGTGAGGGAGAAAAACTGTTTTTT
many . TRBJ1-1 TRBV29-1 CSVEGESSGAFF TGCAGCGTTGAAGGGGAATCTTCGGGAGCTTTCTTT
. . TRBJ2-7 TRBV28 CASSPRGLGLYEQYF TGTGCCAGCAGCCCCAGAGGATTGGGGTTGTACGAGCAGTACTTC
once . TRBJ2-5 TRBV20-1 CSAKGLYQETQYF TGCAGTGCTAAGGGTTTGTACCAAGAGACCCAGTACTTC
many TRBD1 TRBJ1-6 TRBV7-2 CASSFRTGDNSPLHF TGTGCCAGCAGCTTCCGGACAGGAGATAATTCACCCCTCCACTTT
once . TRBJ2-2 TRBV29-1 CSVDSAGTGELFF TGCAGCGTTGACTCTGCGGGCACTGGGGAGCTGTTTTTT
many . TRBJ2-7 TRBV20-1 CSAPPGGADEQYF TGCAGTGCCCCCCCGGGGGGCGCGGACGAGCAGTACTTC
many . TRBJ2-5 TRBV20-1 CSARDHSQETQYF TGCAGTGCTAGAGATCACAGCCAAGAGACCCAGTACTTC
many . TRBJ1-5 TRBV20-1 CSARQGNQPQHF TGCAGTGCTAGACAGGGAAATCAGCCCCAGCATTTT
. TRBD1 TRBJ2-1 TRBV7-2 CASSLEGQGVNEQLF TGTGCCAGTAGCTTAGAGGGACAGGGAGTTAATGAGCAGTTGTTC
many . TRBJ2-3 TRBV20-1 CSASASLADTQYF TGCAGTGCTAGTGCTAGCCTCGCAGATACGCAGTATTTT
many . TRBJ1-4 TRBV28 CASSSDATNEKLFF TGTGCCAGCAGTTCCGATGCAACTAATGAAAAACTGTTTTTT
many TRBD1 TRBJ2-7 TRBV11-2 CASRAGQGTISYEQYF TGTGCCAGCAGAGCGGGACAGGGGACAATCTCCTACGAGCAGTACTTC
many . TRBJ2-1 TRBV7-2 CASSSPPAYNEQFF TGTGCCAGCAGCTCCCCCCCCGCCTACAATGAGCAGTTCTTC
many TRBD2 TRBJ2-7 TRBV7-2 CASSAGLAVSSYEQYF TGTGCCAGCAGCGCGGGACTAGCGGTTAGCTCCTACGAGCAGTACTTC
many . TRBJ2-7 TRBV7-9 CASRPGSGLYSYEQYF TGTGCCAGCAGGCCTGGGTCGGGGTTATACTCCTACGAGCAGTACTTC
many TRBD1 TRBJ2-1 TRBV3-1 CASSQAPDRASEQFF TGTGCCAGCAGCCAAGCACCGGACAGGGCAAGCGAGCAGTTCTTC
few TRBD1 TRBJ1-1 TRBV29-1 CSVGQGHTEAFF TGCAGCGTGGGACAGGGCCACACTGAAGCTTTCTTT
few TRBD1 TRBJ2-3 TRBV5-1 CASRLLTGAETDTQYF TGCGCCAGCCGCTTACTTACAGGGGCCGAGACGGATACGCAGTATTTT
many TRBD1 TRBJ1-1 TRBV29-1 CSVEVMTGGWRAFF TGCAGCGTTGAAGTGATGACAGGGGGCTGGAGGGCTTTCTTT